The subject of this entry is one T cell receptor beta chain. This specimen belongs to a study of cytomegalovirus exposure and HLA in healthy donors. Vbeta (60) and Jbeta (13) primers were used in the PCR. Generated by immunoSEQ multiplex PCR, the TCRdb table keeps only in-frame clones and is missing some. This sample yields approximately 150,000 clones, of which 65% to 80% are seen a single time; around 3% belongs to the top ten. The CDR3 has 14 residues. The clonotype comes from a male donor in good health and CMV-seronegative. The V gene is TRBV12-2, the J gene TRBJ2-5; the table's D call of TRBD1 was not tested on the DNA. TRBV12-2 is noted as a pseudogene. Specimen: PBMCs. CDR3 sequence reads: CASRLEGHWETQYF. CDR3 DNA: TGTGCAAGTCGCTTGGAAGGACACTGGGAGACCCAGTACTTC.